This TCR beta chain was sequenced for a study of CD8 T cells in ankylosing spondylitis listed by TCRdb under 2017. About the study as a whole: The study set out to find disease-linked TCR variants by profiling T cell receptor beta repertoires in ankylosing spondylitis patients and healthy donors. The full study cohort was made up of approximately 24 ankylosing spondylitis patients and 95 to 130 healthy donors. Peripheral blood was sampled, and synovial fluid was also collected from ankylosing spondylitis patients. What the authors observed across the whole study: In peripheral blood, the disease-linked clones were found at relatively low frequencies and had a CD8+ phenotype. Significant enrichment of the disease-linked clones was reported in matched synovial fluid samples from ankylosing spondylitis patients. Some motif variants had previously been reported in the synovial fluid and blood of reactive arthritis patients, which suggests shared mechanisms of disease initiation. Blood from ankylosing spondylitis patients appeared to be characterized by a TCR beta motif made up of several highly homologous amino acid variants.

For CDR1 and CDR2, the germline V gene lists SGHTA and FQGNSA. The CDR3 starts with the cysteine, ends with the phenylalanine, and has 13 residues. The DNA shown is the 39-base CDR3, in frame from base 1. V is reduced by 5 bases and J by 9 bases, leaving a spacing of 15 bases between them. This clonotype was seen only a few times. Its antigen target is currently unknown. Per-nucleotide qualities are absent, and no much larger clonotype sits a single base away. Instrument on record: Illumina HiSeq 2500. Quantitative 5'-RACE with molecular barcodes was the method used to prepare the TCR beta libraries. From the authors' description of their analysis: A new computational method based on a probabilistic model of VDJ rearrangement was used to identify disease-linked TCR variants. TCRdb handled the public reads itself, with Q25 trimming in fastp and clone calling in MiXCR, and kept productive beta chains. Every distinct CDR3 protein forms one entry, paired with its most common genes and DNA. TCRdb, rather than the study authors, made the V and J calls. Counted in this sample were 200,000 to 300,000 distinct CDR3 sequences; about 10% of them appeared once. The ten largest clones represent roughly 6.8% of the sample.

The receptor chain draws on TRBV7-2 and TRBJ2-3; a tentative D call is TRBD1 (5 bases match). This TCR was sampled from a male donor with ankylosing spondylitis or in good health (not recorded which). Sequenced: blood, either unsorted or a sorted T cell fraction (not recorded which). CDR3 reads: CASSNDPSGTQYF. The DNA sequence is given as TGTGCCAGCAGCAACGACCCTTCAGGGACGCAGTATTTT.